This TCR beta chain was found in a study of blood T cell repertoires in COVID-19. Germline lookup yields CDR1 ENHRY and CDR2 SYGVKD. CDR3 size: 19 residues. V was pared by 5 bases and J by 11 bases, with 20 bases of the junction left unmatched. This table comes from immunoSEQ multiplex PCR, and its TCRdb copy is limited to in-frame clones, with some not included. In the table there are approximately 13,000 clones, approximately 87% of which are singletons. V and J are TRBV10-3 and TRBJ1-6; 11 bases fit TRBD1. The TCR originated in a man aged 35 to 55 with active or convalescent COVID-19. The sequenced material came from peripheral blood. The CDR3 DNA reads as TGTGCCATCAGTCACCCCCCTCTGGGACAGGGGGTCCTTCGGGCACCCCTCCACTTT. It codes for CAISHPPLGQGVLRAPLHF.